These 29 T cell receptor beta chains were sequenced from one sample in a study of T cells after yellow fever vaccination. A single record per CDR3 protein comes from TCRdb applying MiXCR to the 5' RACE reads. The sample holds a few hundred thousand distinct CDR3 sequences, approximately 9% seen once. Sample: PBMCs, taken on the day of the first yellow fever vaccination. These receptors all stem from a man between 18 and 29 years old who received the YFV17D yellow fever vaccine.

This clonotype was detected only a few times. The genes are TRBV4-2 and TRBJ2-1; TRBD2 matches at 7 bases. V trimming: 0 bases; J trimming: 9 bases; junction bases outside the gene matches: 11. Germline-derived CDR1 and CDR2 are LGHNA and YNFKEQ. This CDR3 is built from 16 residues. CDR3 DNA: TGTGCCAGCAGCCAAGATTTGGGCTTATCGGGAGGTGAGCAGTTCTTC. This codes for CASSQDLGLSGGEQFF.

This clonotype was observed many times. The chain has TRBV5-1 and TRBJ2-1; 15 nucleotides align to TRBD2. V was pared by 5 bases and J by 9 bases, with 12 bases of the junction left unmatched. This CDR3 is built from 17 residues. Germline loops: CDR1 SGHRS, CDR2 YFSETQ. The CDR3 DNA is TGCGCCAGCAGGGGACTAGCGGGGGGTACCCGTTTGGGTGAGCAGTTCTTC. This translates into CASRGLAGGTRLGEQFF. Using reference TRBV5-1 and TRBJ2-1 for the parts outside the CDR3, the full variable domain is KAGVTQTPRYLIKTRGQQVTLSCSPISGHRSVSWYQQTPGQGLQFLFEYFSETQRNKGNFPGRFSGRQFSNSRSEMNVSTLELGDSALYLCASRGLAGGTRLGEQFFGPGTRLTVL.

This clonotype was observed a few times. The chain combines TRBV19 with TRBJ2-7, with 11 positions matching TRBD2. This CDR3 comprises 16 residues. Germline CDR1 is LNHDA and CDR2 is SQIVND (reference sequence). After removal of 3 bases from V and 2 bases from J, the junction contained 6 bases not matched to a gene. The CDR3 DNA reads TGTGCCAGTAGTATCGGCCGACTAGCGGGGACCTACGAGCAGTACTTC. This translates into CASSIGRLAGTYEQYF.

This clonotype has a count of ten or more. The chain uses TRBV20-1 and TRBJ1-4; 8 positions agree with TRBD1. The CDR3 is 17 residues long. The ends lost 0 bases at V and 0 bases at J; junction bases unmatched: 6. Germline values: CDR1 DFQATT, CDR2 SNEGSKA (reference sequence). The CDR3 protein is CSARDLQGAATNEKLFF. The CDR3 region has the DNA TGCAGTGCTAGAGATCTCCAGGGGGCTGCAACTAATGAAAAACTGTTTTTT.

This clonotype was picked up a small number of times. In nucleotides, the CDR3 is TGTGCCAGCAGTTACGACAGTTATAGCAATCAGCCCCAGCATTTT. Its protein is CASSYDSYSNQPQHF. The chain employs TRBV2 and TRBJ1-5, with D possibly TRBD1 on 5 matching bases. V lost 5 bases to trimming and J lost 0 bases, with 11 bases between them. Germline V gene data show CDR1 as SNHLY and CDR2 as FYNNEI. CDR3 length equals 15 residues.

This clonotype showed up just a few times. This chain links TRBV5-1 with TRBJ2-3; D is possibly TRBD1 or TRBD2 (5 bases each). The CDR3 runs to 13 residues. Per germline, CDR1 SGHRS and CDR2 YFSETQ. The V end lost 4 bases, the J end lost 11 bases, and 17 bases lay between the germline ends. In nucleotides, the CDR3 is TGCGCCAGCAGCCCGCCAGTAAAGGGGAGGCAGTATTTT. It codes for CASSPPVKGRQYF.

The CDR3 protein is CASSSPPRRDTQYF. CDR3 in DNA: TGTGCCAGCAGCTCCCCCCCTAGGAGAGATACGCAGTATTTT. V and J are TRBV7-2 and TRBJ2-3; D gene uncertain. The germline V gene has CDR1 SGHTA and CDR2 FQGNSA. This CDR3 is built from 14 residues. Trimming stripped 4 bases from V and 5 bases from J, with 13 bases between.

The chain recombines TRBV7-2 with TRBJ1-4; 9 bases line up with TRBD1. Germline V gives CDR1 SGHTA, CDR2 FQGNSA. There are 15 residues in the CDR3. The V and J ends lost 6 bases and 7 bases, in that order; junction bases with no gene match: 9. CDR3 sequence reads: CASRDRGLSGEKLFF. CDR3 nucleotides: TGTGCCAGCAGGGACAGGGGTTTAAGTGGTGAAAAACTGTTTTTT.

Worth noting for this clonotype: One base away lies a much larger clone, so this may be a sequencing read error. The gene calls are TRBV18 and TRBJ2-7, with D tentatively TRBD1 (6 bases). The CDR3 is 14 amino acids. Per germline, CDR1 KGHSH and CDR2 LQKENI. In DNA, the CDR3 is TGTGCCAGCTCAGAAAAACAGGGCCCCTACGGGCAGTACGTC. This translates into CASSEKQGPYGQYV.

The chain is built from TRBV20-1 and TRBJ2-3; the D gene is possibly TRBD1 (5 bases). V lost 6 bases to trimming and J lost 5 bases, with 15 bases between them. CDR3 length: 13 amino acids. Germline lookup yields CDR1 DFQATT and CDR2 SNEGSKA (reference sequence). The CDR3, as DNA: TGCAGTGCGAGGCTGGGGCCTGGAGATACGCAGTATTTT. Translating gives CSARLGPGDTQYF.

This sequence joins TRBV7-2 and TRBJ2-1; D is perhaps TRBD2 (5 bases). Germline V lookup: CDR1 SGHTA, CDR2 FQGNSA. The CDR3 length is 14 residues. V gave up 6 bases and J gave up 2 bases, with 11 bases separating them. The CDR3 protein is CASRPPGTYNEQFF. The DNA for the CDR3 is TGTGCCAGCAGACCTCCGGGAACCTACAATGAGCAGTTCTTC.

The rearrangement links TRBV19 to TRBJ2-2; D is unresolved. V lost 8 bases to trimming and J lost 5 bases, with 9 bases between them. The length of the CDR3 is 12 residues. The germline V gene has CDR1 LNHDA and CDR2 SQIVND (reference sequence). The CDR3 region has the DNA TGTGCCAGTGTCCCTTGGACCGGGGAGCTGTTTTTT. Protein: CASVPWTGELFF.

This clonotype came up a few times. This chain links TRBV11-2 with TRBJ2-7; TRBD2 might be the D (5 bases). Germline V gene data show CDR1 as SGHAT and CDR2 as FQNNGV. The CDR3 contains 14 residues. V lost 8 bases and J lost 2, with 16 bases in between. The CDR3 DNA reads as TGTGCCAGCGCAGGTTCACGCGGGCCCTACGAGCAGTACTTC. Its protein product is CASAGSRGPYEQYF.

This clonotype was counted a few times. The rearrangement links TRBV29-1 to TRBJ1-1; 9 bases line up with TRBD1. Trimming took 5 bases from V and 4 from J; bases not matched to a gene: 14. The CDR3 spans 16 residues. Germline-derived CDR1 and CDR2 are SQVTM and ANQGSEA. In DNA form, the CDR3 reads TGCAGCGTTAAAAGAGATAGGACAGGGGTGTTCACTGAAGCTTTCTTT. Translated: CSVKRDRTGVFTEAFF.

This clonotype appeared a few times. The chain carries TRBV6-2 or TRBV6-3 and TRBJ2-2; weak D call: TRBD1 (6 bases). CDR3 length equals 12 residues. The germline V gene encodes CDR1 MNHEY and CDR2 SVGEGT. V was clipped by 7 bases and J by 7 bases, with 10 bases between them. CDR3 sequence reads: CASTWGRGELFF. The CDR3 DNA sequence: TGTGCCAGCACCTGGGGGCGCGGGGAGCTGTTTTTT.

The V call is TRBV30, the J call TRBJ2-3; 13 bases fit TRBD2. V lost 8 bases, J lost 4 bases, and 6 bases stayed unmatched. CDR3 length equals 14 residues. Germline-derived CDR1 and CDR2 are GTSNPN and SVGIG (reference sequence). The CDR3 protein is CATIGTSGADTQYF. CDR3 sequence (DNA): TGTGCCACAATCGGGACTAGCGGGGCAGATACGCAGTATTTT.

This clonotype was seen a handful of times. The rearrangement joins TRBV10-3 to TRBJ2-7; D unresolved. Trimming cost V 5 bases and J 3 bases, with 5 bases left between them. Germline CDR1 ENHRY, CDR2 SYGVKD. The length of the CDR3 is 11 residues. CDR3 protein: CAISSRYEQYF. The CDR3 nucleotides are TGTGCCATCAGTTCCCGCTACGAGCAGTACTTC.

This clonotype has only a few counts. The chain couples TRBV5-6 to TRBJ1-4; D not certain. CDR1 and CDR2 (germline): SGHDT, YYEEEE. The CDR3 consists of 15 residues. Trimming shortened V by 0 bases and J by 2 bases, and 8 bases separated the two germline ends. DNA of the CDR3: TGTGCCAGCAGCTTGGTACTCGGGACTAATGAAAAACTGTTTTTT. Translating it yields CASSLVLGTNEKLFF.

Of note for this clonotype: A read error may produce the germline difference seen at one junction end. This chain joins TRBV18 and TRBJ2-3, with TRBD2 identical over 14 bases. Looked up from germline, CDR1 is KGHSH and CDR2 is LQKENI. The CDR3 contains 18 residues. The CDR3 here is CDSSPGLAGVLSTDTQYF. As DNA, the CDR3 is TGTGACAGCTCACCGGGACTAGCGGGGGTACTTAGCACAGATACGCAGTATTTT.

This clonotype was picked up a small number of times. V gene TRBV7-2 combines with J gene TRBJ2-3; 8 bases match TRBD2. This CDR3 comprises 15 residues. The ends lost 0 bases at V and 10 bases at J; junction bases unmatched: 9. The V gene's germline CDR1 is SGHTA and CDR2 FQGNSA. The CDR3 region has the DNA TGTGCCAGCAGCTTAGCCCCCGGGGGGGGGACGGCGCAGTATTTT. Its translation is CASSLAPGGGTAQYF.

CDR3 sequence reads: CASSLDVGRGAFF. Here the CDR3 DNA reads TGTGCCAGCAGCTTAGATGTCGGGCGCGGAGCTTTCTTT. The chain combines TRBV11-2 with TRBJ1-1; D call uncertain. This CDR3 is 13 amino acids long. V shed 0 bases and J shed 10 bases, with 12 bases lying between them. Germline CDR1 reads SGHAT; CDR2 reads FQNNGV.

This clonotype showed up just a few times. The chain has TRBV18 and TRBJ1-1; D remains ambiguous. The CDR3 extends over 13 amino acids. The germline V and J ends were trimmed by 3 bases and 4 bases, with 9 bases remaining between them. Germline lookup yields CDR1 KGHSH and CDR2 LQKENI. The CDR3 sequence is CASSPPRTTEAFF. In DNA form, the CDR3 reads TGTGCCAGCTCACCCCCAAGGACCACTGAAGCTTTCTTT.

This clonotype appeared many times. V usage is TRBV27 and J usage is TRBJ2-7; TRBD1 matches 9 bases. The CDR3 is 14 residues long. CDR1 MNHEY and CDR2 SMNVEV come from the germline V gene (reference sequence). J gave up 6 bases and V 4 bases, and 7 bases lay outside the gene matches. As DNA, the CDR3 is TGTGCCAGCAGTTCCCGGGACAGGGAGTCCGAGCAGTACTTC. Its protein is CASSSRDRESEQYF.

This clonotype occurred many times. The V gene is TRBV12-3 or TRBV12-4, the J gene TRBJ1-6, with a weak D call TRBD1 (6 bases). The ends were cut back, 4 bases at V and 10 bases at J, with 14 bases in the middle. The CDR3 is made up of 14 amino acids. The CDR3 DNA reads TGTGCCAGCAGTTCCAACAGGGTTCACTCACCCCTCCACTTT. It encodes CASSSNRVHSPLHF.

The chain employs TRBV5-1 and TRBJ1-4; D remains ambiguous. The V gene lost 0 bases and the J gene lost 5 bases, with 20 bases spanning the gap. CDR1 is SGHRS and CDR2 is YFSETQ in the germline V gene. There are 18 residues in the CDR3. CDR3 bases: TGCGCCAGCAGCTTGGATCGCGTAGACCCCCTGGGGAATGAAAAACTGTTTTTT. This translates into CASSLDRVDPLGNEKLFF.

V is TRBV7-8 and J is TRBJ1-4; 7 bases fit TRBD1. Germline CDR1 and CDR2: SGHVS and FQNEAQ. The CDR3 totals 16 residues. The V segment lost 2 bases and the J segment 3 bases; nucleotides outside the gene matches: 6. The CDR3 region has the DNA TGTGCCAGCAGCTTATCCGGGGGGACAGCTAATGAAAAACTGTTTTTT. It yields the protein CASSLSGGTANEKLFF.

This sequence joins TRBV23-1 and TRBJ2-7; 8 nucleotides match TRBD2. TRBV23-1 is sorted into the ORF group, with uncertain function. With 4 bases clipped from V and 3 bases from J, the junction kept 8 bases outside the gene matches. This CDR3 comprises 15 residues. This CDR3 reads CASSRPGGGIYEQYV. The CDR3 bases are TGCGCCAGCAGTCGGCCGGGGGGGGGAATCTACGAGCAGTACGTC.

This clonotype was counted between two and nine times. The chain uses TRBV12-3 or TRBV12-4 and TRBJ2-5; D gene uncertain. V lost 4 bases and J 9 bases, leaving 12 bases between the germline ends. The CDR3 has 12 amino acids. The CDR3 coding sequence is TGTGCCAGCAGTTCCGGGCTTGAGGCCCAGTACTTC. Protein product: CASSSGLEAQYF.

This clonotype was seen more than once but under ten times. The J gene is TRBJ2-5, the V gene TRBV19; TRBD2 matches 8 bases. Looked up from germline, CDR1 is LNHDA and CDR2 is SQIVND (reference sequence). The CDR3 runs 14 residues. With 4 bases clipped from V and 3 bases from J, the junction kept 4 bases outside the gene matches. The CDR3 region has the DNA TGTGCCAGTAGTACCGGGGGGGGGAAAGAGACCCAGTACTTC. It translates to CASSTGGGKETQYF.